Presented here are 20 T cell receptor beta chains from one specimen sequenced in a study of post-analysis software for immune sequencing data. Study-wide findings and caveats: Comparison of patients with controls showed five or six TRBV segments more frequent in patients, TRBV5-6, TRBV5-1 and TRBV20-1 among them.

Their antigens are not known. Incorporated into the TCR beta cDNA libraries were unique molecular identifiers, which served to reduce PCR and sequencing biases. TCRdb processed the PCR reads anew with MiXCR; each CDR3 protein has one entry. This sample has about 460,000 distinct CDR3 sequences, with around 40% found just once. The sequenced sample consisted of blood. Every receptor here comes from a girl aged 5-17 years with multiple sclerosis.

Written as DNA, the CDR3 is TGTACCAGCAGCTTAGCACTCGACCCGGCGCAGGGTACGCAGTATTTT. It is translated as CTSSLALDPAQGTQYF. The genes are TRBV7-2 and TRBJ2-3; D is possibly TRBD1 (5 bases). The ends were cut back, 0 bases at V and 8 bases at J, with 18 bases in the middle. This CDR3 is 16 amino acids long. Germline-derived CDR1 and CDR2 are SGHTA and FQGNSA.

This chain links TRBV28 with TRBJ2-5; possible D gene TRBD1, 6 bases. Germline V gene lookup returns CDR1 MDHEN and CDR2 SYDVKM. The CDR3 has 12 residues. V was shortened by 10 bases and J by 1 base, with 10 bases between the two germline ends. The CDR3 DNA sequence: TGTGCCACCCAGGGGATCCAAGAGACCCAGTACTTC. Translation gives CATQGIQETQYF.

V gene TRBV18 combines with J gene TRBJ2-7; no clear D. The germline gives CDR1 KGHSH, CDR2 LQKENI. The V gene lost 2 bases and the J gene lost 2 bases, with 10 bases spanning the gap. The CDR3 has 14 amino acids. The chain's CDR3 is CASSPGLGTYEQYF. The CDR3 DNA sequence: TGTGCCAGCTCACCAGGGCTGGGGACCTACGAGCAGTACTTC.

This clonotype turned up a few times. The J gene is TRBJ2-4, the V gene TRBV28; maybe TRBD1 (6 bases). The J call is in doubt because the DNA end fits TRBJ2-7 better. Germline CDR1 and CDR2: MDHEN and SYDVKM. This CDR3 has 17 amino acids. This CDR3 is CASSLPPHRVRAYEQYF. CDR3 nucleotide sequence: TGTGCCAGCAGTTTACCCCCTCACAGGGTCAGAGCCTACGAGCAGTACTTC.

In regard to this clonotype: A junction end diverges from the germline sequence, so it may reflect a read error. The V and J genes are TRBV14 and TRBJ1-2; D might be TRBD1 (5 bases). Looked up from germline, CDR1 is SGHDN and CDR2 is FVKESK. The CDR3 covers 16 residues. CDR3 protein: CASNQAYWGEDYGYTF. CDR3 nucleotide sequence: TGTGCCAGCAACCAAGCTTATTGGGGCGAGGACTATGGCTACACCTTC.

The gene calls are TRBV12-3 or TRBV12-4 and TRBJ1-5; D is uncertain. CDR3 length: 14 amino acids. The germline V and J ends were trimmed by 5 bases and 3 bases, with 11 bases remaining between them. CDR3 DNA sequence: TGTGCCAGCAGTAACCGGGGTGTCAATCAGCCCCAGCATTTT. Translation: CASSNRGVNQPQHF.

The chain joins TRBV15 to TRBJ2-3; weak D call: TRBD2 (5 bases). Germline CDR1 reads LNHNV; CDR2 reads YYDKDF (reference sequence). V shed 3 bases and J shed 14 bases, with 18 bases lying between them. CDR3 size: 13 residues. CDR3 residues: CATSRTESGVGYF. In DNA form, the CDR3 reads TGTGCCACCAGCAGGACGGAAAGCGGAGTAGGGTATTTT.

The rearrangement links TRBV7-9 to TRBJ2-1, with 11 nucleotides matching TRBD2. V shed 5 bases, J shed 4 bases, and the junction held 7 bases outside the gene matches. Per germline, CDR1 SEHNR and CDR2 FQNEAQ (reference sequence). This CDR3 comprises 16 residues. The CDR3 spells CASSNPGLAEYNEQFF. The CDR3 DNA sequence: TGTGCCAGCAGCAACCCGGGACTAGCGGAGTACAATGAGCAGTTCTTC. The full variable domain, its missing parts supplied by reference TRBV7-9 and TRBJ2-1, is DTGVSQNPRHKITKRGQNVTFRCDPISEHNRLYWYRQTLGQGPEFLTYFQNEAQLEKSRLLSDRFSAERPKGSFSTLEIQRTEQGDSAMYLCASSNPGLAEYNEQFFGPGTRLTVL.

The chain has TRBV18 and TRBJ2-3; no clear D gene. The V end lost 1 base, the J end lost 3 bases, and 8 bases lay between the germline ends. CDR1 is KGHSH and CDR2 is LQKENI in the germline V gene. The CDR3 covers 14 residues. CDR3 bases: TGTGCCAGCTCACCACGAACTTTAACAGATACGCAGTATTTT. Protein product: CASSPRTLTDTQYF. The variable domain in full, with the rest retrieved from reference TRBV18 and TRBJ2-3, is NAGVMQNPRHLVRRRGQEARLRCSPMKGHSHVYWYRQLPEEGLKFMVYLQKENIIDESGMPKERFSAEFPKEGPSILRIQQVVRGDSAAYFCASSPRTLTDTQYFGPGTRLTVL.

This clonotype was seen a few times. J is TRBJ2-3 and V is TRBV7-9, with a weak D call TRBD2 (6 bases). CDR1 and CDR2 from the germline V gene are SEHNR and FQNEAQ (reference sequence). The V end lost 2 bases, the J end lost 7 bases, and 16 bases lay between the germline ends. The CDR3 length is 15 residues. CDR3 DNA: TGTGCCAGCAGCTTACCCGGGAGTGGTTGGAATACGCAGTATTTT. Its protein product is CASSLPGSGWNTQYF.

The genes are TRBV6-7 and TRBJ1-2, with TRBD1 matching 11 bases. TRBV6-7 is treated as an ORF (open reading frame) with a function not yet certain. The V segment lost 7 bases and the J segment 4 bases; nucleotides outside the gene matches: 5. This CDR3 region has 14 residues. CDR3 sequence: CASMKGQGVYGYTF. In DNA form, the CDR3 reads TGTGCCAGCATGAAGGGACAGGGGGTCTATGGCTACACCTTC.

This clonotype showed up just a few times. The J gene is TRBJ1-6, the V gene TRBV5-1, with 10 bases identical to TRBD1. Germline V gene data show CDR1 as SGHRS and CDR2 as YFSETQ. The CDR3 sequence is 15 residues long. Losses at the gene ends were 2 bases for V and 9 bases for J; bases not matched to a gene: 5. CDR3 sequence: CASSLIRTGGSPLHF. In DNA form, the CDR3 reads TGCGCCAGCAGCTTAATCAGGACAGGGGGTTCACCCCTCCACTTT. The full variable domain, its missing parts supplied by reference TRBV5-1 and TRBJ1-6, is KAGVTQTPRYLIKTRGQQVTLSCSPISGHRSVSWYQQTPGQGLQFLFEYFSETQRNKGNFPGRFSGRQFSNSRSEMNVSTLELGDSALYLCASSLIRTGGSPLHFGNGTRLTVT.

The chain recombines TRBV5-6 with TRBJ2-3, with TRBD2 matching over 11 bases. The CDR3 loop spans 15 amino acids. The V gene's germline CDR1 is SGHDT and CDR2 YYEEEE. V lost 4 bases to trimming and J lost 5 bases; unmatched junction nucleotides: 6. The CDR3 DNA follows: TGTGCCAGCAGCCTAGGGACTAGCGGTCTAGATACGCAGTATTTT. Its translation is CASSLGTSGLDTQYF.

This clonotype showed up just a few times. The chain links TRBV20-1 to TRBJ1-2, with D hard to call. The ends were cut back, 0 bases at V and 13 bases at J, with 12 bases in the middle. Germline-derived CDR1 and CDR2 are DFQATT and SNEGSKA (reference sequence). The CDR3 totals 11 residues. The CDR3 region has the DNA TGCAGTGCTAGAGATCCGAACTCGGGCACCTTC. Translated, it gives CSARDPNSGTF.

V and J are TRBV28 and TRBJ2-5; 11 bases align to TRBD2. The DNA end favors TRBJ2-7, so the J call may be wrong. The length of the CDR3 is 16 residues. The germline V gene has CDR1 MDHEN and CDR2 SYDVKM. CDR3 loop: CASSFPGLAEPYEQYF. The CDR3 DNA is TGTGCCAGCAGTTTCCCGGGACTAGCGGAGCCCTACGAGCAGTACTTC.

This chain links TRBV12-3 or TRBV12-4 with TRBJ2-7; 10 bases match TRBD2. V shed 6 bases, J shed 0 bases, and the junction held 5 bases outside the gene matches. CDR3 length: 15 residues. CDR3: CASSTGTSASYEQYF. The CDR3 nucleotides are TGTGCCAGCAGCACCGGGACTAGCGCCTCCTACGAGCAGTACTTC.

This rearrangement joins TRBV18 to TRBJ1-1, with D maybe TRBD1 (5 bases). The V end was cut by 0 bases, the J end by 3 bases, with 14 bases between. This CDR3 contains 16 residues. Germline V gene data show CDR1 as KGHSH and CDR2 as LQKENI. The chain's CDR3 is CASSPPGQPLYTEAFF. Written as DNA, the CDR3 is TGTGCCAGCTCACCACCGGGGCAGCCATTGTACACTGAAGCTTTCTTT.

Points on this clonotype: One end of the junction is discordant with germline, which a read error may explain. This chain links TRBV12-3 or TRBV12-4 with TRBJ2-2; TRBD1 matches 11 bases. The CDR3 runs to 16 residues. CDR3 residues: CASSLGTGGRTGERFF. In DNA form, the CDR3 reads TGTGCCAGCAGCTTGGGGACAGGGGGAAGGACCGGGGAGCGGTTTTTT.

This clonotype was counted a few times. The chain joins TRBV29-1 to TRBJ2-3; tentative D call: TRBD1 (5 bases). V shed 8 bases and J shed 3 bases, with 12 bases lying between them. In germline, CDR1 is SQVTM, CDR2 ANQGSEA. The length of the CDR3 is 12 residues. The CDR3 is CSFSKGTDTQYF. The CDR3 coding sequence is TGCAGCTTCTCTAAGGGGACAGATACGCAGTATTTT.

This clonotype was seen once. CDR3 sequence reads: CASSTEWPYEQYF. The CDR3 DNA is TGTGCCAGCAGTACGGAGTGGCCCTACGAGCAGTACTTC. The chain employs TRBV28 and TRBJ2-7, with D unclear. This CDR3 has 13 residues. The germline gives CDR1 MDHEN, CDR2 SYDVKM. V gave up 5 bases and J gave up 2 bases, with 10 bases separating them.